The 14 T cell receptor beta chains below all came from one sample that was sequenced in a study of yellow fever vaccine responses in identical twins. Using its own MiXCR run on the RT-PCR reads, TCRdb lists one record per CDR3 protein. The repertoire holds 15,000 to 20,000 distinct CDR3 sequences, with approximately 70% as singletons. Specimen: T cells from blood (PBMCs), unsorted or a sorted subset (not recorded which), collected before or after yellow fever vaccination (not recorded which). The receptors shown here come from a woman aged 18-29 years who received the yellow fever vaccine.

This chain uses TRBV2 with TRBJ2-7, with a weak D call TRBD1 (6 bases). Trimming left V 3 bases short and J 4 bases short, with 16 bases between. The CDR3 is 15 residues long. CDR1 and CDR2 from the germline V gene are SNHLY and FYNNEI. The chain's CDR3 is CASSEADRYRYEQYF. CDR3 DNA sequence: TGTGCCAGCAGTGAGGCCGACAGGTACCGGTACGAGCAGTACTTC.

The CDR3: CASSDEPTGVSTGELFF. The CDR3 coding sequence is TGTGCCAGCAGCGACGAACCGACAGGGGTGTCGACCGGGGAGCTGTTTTTT. The chain combines TRBV11-1 with TRBJ2-2; 8 bases fit TRBD1. The CDR3 consists of 17 residues. The junction had 13 bases not matched to a gene; V was cut back by 5 bases and J by 5 bases. Germline CDR1 reads SGHAT; CDR2 reads FQDESV (reference sequence).

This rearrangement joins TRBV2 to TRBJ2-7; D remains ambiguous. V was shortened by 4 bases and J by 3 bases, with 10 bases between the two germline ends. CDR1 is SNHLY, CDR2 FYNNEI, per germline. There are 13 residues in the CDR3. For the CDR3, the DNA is TGTGCCAGCAGTGCCCCCCCCGGCTACGAGCAGTACTTC. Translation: CASSAPPGYEQYF. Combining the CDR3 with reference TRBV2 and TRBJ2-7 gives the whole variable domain EPEVTQTPSHQVTQMGQEVILRCVPISNHLYFYWYRQILGQKVEFLVSFYNNEISEKSEIFDDQFSVERPDGSNFTLKIRSTKLEDSAMYFCASSAPPGYEQYFGPGTRLTVT.

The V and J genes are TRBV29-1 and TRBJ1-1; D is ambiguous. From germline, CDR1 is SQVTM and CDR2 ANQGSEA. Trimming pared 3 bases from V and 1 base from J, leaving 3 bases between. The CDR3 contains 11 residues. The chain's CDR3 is CSVETNTEAFF. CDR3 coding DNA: TGCAGCGTTGAGACGAACACTGAAGCTTTCTTT.

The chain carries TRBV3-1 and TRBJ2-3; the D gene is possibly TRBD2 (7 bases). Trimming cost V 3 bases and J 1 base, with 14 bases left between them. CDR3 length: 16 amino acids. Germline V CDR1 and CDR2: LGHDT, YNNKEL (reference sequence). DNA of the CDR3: TGTGCCAGCAGCCATTTCGGGGGGCAGGGCACAGATACGCAGTATTTT. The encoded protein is CASSHFGGQGTDTQYF.

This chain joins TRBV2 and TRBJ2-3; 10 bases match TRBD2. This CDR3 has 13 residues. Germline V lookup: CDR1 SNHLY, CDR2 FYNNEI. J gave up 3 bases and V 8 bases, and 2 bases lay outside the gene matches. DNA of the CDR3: TGTGCCAGCGGGGGACTAGCGACAGATACGCAGTATTTT. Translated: CASGGLATDTQYF. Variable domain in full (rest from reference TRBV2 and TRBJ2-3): EPEVTQTPSHQVTQMGQEVILRCVPISNHLYFYWYRQILGQKVEFLVSFYNNEISEKSEIFDDQFSVERPDGSNFTLKIRSTKLEDSAMYFCASGGLATDTQYFGPGTRLTVL.

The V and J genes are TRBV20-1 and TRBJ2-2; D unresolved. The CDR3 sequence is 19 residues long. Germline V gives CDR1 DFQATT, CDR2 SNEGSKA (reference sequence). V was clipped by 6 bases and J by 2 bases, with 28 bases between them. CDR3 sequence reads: CSASPPRLLSPLNTGELFF. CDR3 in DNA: TGCAGTGCCTCCCCCCCGCGGCTCCTTAGCCCATTAAACACCGGGGAGCTGTTTTTT.

CDR3 sequence: CASSPMDSTYNEQFF. CDR3 in DNA: TGTGCCAGCTCACCAATGGACTCAACCTACAATGAGCAGTTCTTC. The V and J genes are TRBV18 and TRBJ2-1, with TRBD2 as a possible D gene (5 bases). CDR1 is KGHSH and CDR2 is LQKENI in the germline V gene. The CDR3 runs to 15 residues. V dropped 2 bases and J dropped 2 bases, with 10 bases sitting between them.

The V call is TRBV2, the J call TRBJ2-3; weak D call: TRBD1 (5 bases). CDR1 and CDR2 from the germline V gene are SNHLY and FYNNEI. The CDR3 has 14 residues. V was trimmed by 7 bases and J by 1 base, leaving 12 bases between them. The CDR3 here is CASMEQVRTDTQYF. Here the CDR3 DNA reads TGTGCCAGCATGGAACAGGTCCGCACAGATACGCAGTATTTT.

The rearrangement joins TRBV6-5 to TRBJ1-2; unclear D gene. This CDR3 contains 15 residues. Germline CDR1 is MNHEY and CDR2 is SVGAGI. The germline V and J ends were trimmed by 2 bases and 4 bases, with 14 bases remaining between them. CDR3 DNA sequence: TGTGCCAGCAGTTACGCAGGAGGTGGCCGCTATGGCTACACCTTC. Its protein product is CASSYAGGGRYGYTF.

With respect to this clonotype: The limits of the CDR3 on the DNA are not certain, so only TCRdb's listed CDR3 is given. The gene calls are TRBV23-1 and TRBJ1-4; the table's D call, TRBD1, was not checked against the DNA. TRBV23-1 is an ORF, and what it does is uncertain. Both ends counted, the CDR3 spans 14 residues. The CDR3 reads CASGSGSVMKNCFF.

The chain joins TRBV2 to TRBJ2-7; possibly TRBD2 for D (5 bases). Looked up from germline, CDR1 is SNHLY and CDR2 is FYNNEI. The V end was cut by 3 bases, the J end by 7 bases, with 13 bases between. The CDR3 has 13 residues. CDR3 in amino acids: CASSDEREREQYV. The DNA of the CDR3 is TGTGCCAGCAGTGACGAGAGGGAGAGGGAGCAGTACGTC.

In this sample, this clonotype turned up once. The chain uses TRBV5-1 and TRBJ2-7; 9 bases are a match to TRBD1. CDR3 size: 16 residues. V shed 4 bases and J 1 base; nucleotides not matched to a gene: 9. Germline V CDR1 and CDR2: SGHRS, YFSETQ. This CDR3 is CASSKGTGRRSYEQYV. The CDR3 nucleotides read TGCGCCAGCAGCAAAGGGACAGGGAGACGTTCCTACGAGCAGTACGTC.

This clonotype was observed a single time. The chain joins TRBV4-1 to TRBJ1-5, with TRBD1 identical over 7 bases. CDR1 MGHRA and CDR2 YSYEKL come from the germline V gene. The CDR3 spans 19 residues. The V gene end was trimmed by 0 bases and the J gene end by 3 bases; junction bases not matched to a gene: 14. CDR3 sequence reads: CASSQDDWIGTVDNQPQHF. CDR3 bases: TGCGCCAGCAGCCAAGATGATTGGATCGGGACAGTGGACAATCAGCCCCAGCATTTT.